This T cell receptor beta chain was recorded in a study of control samples from healthy donors and cancer patients. Assay used: immunoSEQ multiplex PCR; TCRdb lists only in-frame clones, some missing. The sample yields 96,000 or so clones, over 85% seen once. In germline, CDR1 is KGHDR, CDR2 SFDVKD. This CDR3 contains 13 residues. Trimming took 5 bases from V and 6 from J; bases not matched to a gene: 4. This chain uses TRBV24-1 with TRBJ1-2; 8 bases align to TRBD1. The source is a man younger than 35 in good health. What was sequenced was blood. CDR3 amino acids: CATSAGQGDGYTF. CDR3 nucleotide sequence: TGTGCCACCAGTGCAGGACAGGGCGATGGCTACACCTTC.